The next 2 T cell receptor beta chains were all read from a single sample in a study of cytomegalovirus exposure and HLA in healthy donors. The PCR used 60 Vbeta and 13 Jbeta primers. Measured with immunoSEQ multiplex PCR; TCRdb has only the in-frame clones, and not every one. The sample includes roughly 150,000 clones, roughly 67% of them seen just once. The sample comprised PBMCs. All receptors come from a woman between 18 and 30 years old in good health and CMV-seropositive.

This chain links TRBV30 with TRBJ2-5; tentative D call: TRBD2 (5 bases). Gene TRBJ2-7 matches the end of the DNA better, so the J call may be wrong. Germline V gene lookup returns CDR1 GTSNPN and CDR2 SVGIG (reference sequence). The CDR3 has 14 residues. CDR3 nucleotide sequence: TGTGCCTGGAGTATGGGAGCGGCGTCCTACGAGCAGTACTTC. It translates to CAWSMGAASYEQYF.

The rearrangement links TRBV4-1 to TRBJ2-5, with a tentative D call TRBD1 (5 bases). The ends were cut back, 0 bases at V and 5 bases at J, with 19 bases in the middle. The CDR3 runs to 17 residues. Germline CDR1 and CDR2: MGHRA and YSYEKL. The CDR3 sequence: CASSQDGALKGRETQYF. The DNA for the CDR3 is TGCGCCAGCAGCCAAGATGGGGCGTTGAAGGGCCGGGAGACCCAGTACTTC.